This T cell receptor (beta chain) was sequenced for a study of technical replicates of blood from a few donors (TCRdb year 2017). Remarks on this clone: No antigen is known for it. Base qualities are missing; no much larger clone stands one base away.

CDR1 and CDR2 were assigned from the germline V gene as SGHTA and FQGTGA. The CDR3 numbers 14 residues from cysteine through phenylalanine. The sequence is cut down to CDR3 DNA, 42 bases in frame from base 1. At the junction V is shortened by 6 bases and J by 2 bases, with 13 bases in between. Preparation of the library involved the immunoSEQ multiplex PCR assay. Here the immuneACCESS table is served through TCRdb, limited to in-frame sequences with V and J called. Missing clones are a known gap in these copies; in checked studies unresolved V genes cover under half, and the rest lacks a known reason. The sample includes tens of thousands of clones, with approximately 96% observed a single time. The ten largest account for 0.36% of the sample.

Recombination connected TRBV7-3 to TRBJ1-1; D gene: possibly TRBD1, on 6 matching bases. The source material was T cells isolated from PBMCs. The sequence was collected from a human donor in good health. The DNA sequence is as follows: TGTGCCAGCAGTCCGGGACACGCTAACACTGAAGCTTTCTTT. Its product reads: CASSPGHANTEAFF.